This T cell receptor (beta chain) comes out of a study of OX40 agonist ivuxolimab in advanced cancers. Study-wide results and limits: In the expanded peripheral T cells, antigen specificity was never determined. There were, on average, more expanded clones in CD8+ T cells than in CD4+. CD4+ and CD8+ blood T cells expanded clonally by week 6 at 0.1 to 3.0 mg/kg.

Clones were read by immunoSEQ multiplex PCR, and TCRdb kept only the in-frame ones, dropping some. The sample carries approximately 72,000 clones, 88% recorded once. Blood draws occurred at baseline, cycle 4 day 1, and cycle 7 day 1. Germline lookup yields CDR1 SGDLS and CDR2 YYNGEE. V dropped 4 bases and J dropped 8 bases, with 21 bases sitting between them. CDR3 length: 15 residues. A remark on this clone: The antigen is unknown.

The clonotype was recovered from an adult with an advanced solid tumor such as melanoma, head and neck, liver or kidney cancer. Sequenced here: CD4+ or CD8+ T cells sorted from blood, sampled in a trial of the OX40 agonist ivuxolimab. J is TRBJ1-2 and V is TRBV9; D uncertain. The CDR3 sequence: CASSYQTGISSGYTF. The CDR3 region has the DNA TGTGCCAGCAGCTACCAGACGGGGATCTCCTCCGGCTACACCTTC.